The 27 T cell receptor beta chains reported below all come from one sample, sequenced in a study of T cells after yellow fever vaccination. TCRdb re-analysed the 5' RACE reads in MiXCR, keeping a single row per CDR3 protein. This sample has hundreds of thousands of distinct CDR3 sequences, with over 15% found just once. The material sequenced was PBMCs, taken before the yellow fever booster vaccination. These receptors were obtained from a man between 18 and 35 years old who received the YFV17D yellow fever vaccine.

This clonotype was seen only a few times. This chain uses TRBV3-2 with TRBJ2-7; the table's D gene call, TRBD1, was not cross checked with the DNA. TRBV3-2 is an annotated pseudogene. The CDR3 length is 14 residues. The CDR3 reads CASSQDRTGTEQYV. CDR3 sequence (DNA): TGTGCCAGCAGCCAAGATCGTACAGGGACCGAGCAGTACGTC.

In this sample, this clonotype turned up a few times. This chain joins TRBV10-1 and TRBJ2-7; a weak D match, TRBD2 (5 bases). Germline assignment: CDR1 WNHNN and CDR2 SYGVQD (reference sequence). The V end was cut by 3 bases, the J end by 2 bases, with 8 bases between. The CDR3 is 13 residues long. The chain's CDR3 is CASSDPGTYEQYF. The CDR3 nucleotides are TGCGCCAGCAGTGACCCGGGAACCTACGAGCAGTACTTC.

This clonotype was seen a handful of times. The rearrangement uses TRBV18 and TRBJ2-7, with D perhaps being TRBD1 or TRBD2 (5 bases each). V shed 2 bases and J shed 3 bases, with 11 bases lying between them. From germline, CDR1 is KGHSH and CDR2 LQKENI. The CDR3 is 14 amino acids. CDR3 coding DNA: TGTGCCAGCTCACCAACAGGCCGGGACTACGAGCAGTACTTC. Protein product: CASSPTGRDYEQYF.

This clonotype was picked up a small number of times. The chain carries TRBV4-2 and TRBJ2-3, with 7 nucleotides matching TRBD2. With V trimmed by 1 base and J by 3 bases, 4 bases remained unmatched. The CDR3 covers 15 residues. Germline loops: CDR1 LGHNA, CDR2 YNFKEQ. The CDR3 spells CASSQVAGQTDTQYF. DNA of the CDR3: TGTGCCAGCAGCCAAGTAGCGGGCCAAACAGATACGCAGTATTTT.

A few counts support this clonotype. The CDR3 DNA reads TGCGCCAGCAGCTTTGGTCCCATGAACACTGAAGCTTTCTTT. It yields the protein CASSFGPMNTEAFF. The chain couples TRBV5-1 to TRBJ1-1, with no clear D. Per the germline V gene, CDR1 is SGHRS and CDR2 is YFSETQ. Deletions cut 2 bases from V and 0 bases from J, with 8 bases between. The CDR3 loop spans 14 amino acids. The full variable domain, in which reference TRBV5-1 and TRBJ1-1 provide the parts outside the CDR3, is KAGVTQTPRYLIKTRGQQVTLSCSPISGHRSVSWYQQTPGQGLQFLFEYFSETQRNKGNFPGRFSGRQFSNSRSEMNVSTLELGDSALYLCASSFGPMNTEAFFGQGTRLTVV.

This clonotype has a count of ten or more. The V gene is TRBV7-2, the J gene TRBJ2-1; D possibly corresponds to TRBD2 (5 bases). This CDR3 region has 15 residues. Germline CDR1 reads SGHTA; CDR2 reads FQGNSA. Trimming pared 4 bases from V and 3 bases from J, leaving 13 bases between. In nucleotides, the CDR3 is TGTGCCAGCAGCTCCGCCACCGGGAACTACAATGAGCAGTTCTTC. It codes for CASSSATGNYNEQFF.

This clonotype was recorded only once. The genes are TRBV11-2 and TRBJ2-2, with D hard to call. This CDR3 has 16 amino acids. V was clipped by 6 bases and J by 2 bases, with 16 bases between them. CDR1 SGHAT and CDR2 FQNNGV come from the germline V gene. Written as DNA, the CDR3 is TGTGCCAGCAGTCCCTCCCCGAGACGCAACACCGGGGAGCTGTTTTTT. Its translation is CASSPSPRRNTGELFF.

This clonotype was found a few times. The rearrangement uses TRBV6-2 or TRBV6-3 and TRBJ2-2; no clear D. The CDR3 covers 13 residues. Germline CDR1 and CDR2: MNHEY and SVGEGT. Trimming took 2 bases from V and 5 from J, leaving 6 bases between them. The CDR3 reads CASSYMGTGELFF. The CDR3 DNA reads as TGTGCCAGCAGTTACATGGGGACCGGGGAGCTGTTTTTT.

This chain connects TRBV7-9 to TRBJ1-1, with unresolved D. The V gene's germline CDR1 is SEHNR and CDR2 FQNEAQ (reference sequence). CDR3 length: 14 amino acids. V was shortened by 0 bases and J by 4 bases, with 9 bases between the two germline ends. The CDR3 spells CASSLAVIITEAFF. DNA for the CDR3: TGTGCCAGCAGCTTAGCGGTCATCATCACTGAAGCTTTCTTT.

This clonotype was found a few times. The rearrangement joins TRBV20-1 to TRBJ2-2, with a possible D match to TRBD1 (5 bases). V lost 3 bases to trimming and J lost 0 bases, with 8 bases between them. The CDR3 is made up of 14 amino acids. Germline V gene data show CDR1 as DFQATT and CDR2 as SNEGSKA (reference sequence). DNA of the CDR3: TGCAGTGCTAGCATCAGGGCGAACACCGGGGAGCTGTTTTTT. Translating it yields CSASIRANTGELFF.

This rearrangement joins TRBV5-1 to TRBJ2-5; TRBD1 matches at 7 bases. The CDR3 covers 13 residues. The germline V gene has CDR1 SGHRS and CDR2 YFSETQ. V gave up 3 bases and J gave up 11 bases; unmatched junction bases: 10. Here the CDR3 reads CASSSEDRLKQYF. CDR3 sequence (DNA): TGCGCCAGCAGCTCGGAGGACAGGCTTAAACAGTACTTC.

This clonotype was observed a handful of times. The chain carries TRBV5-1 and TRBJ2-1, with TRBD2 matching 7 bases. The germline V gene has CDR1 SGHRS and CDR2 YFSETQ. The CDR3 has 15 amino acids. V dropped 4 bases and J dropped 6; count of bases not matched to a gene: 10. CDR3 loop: CASSILPRGVNEQFF. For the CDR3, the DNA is TGCGCCAGCAGCATCCTTCCCCGGGGGGTCAATGAGCAGTTCTTC.

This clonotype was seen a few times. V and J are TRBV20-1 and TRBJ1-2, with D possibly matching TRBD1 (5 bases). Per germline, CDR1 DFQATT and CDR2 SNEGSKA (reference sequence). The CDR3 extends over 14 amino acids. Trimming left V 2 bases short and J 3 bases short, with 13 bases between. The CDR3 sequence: CSARPPRGDYGYTF. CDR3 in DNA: TGCAGTGCTAGACCCCCGCGGGGGGACTATGGCTACACCTTC.

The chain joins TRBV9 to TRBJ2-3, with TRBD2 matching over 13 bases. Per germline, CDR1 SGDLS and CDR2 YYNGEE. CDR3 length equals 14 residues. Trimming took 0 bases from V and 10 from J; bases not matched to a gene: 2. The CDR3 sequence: CASSVATSGGSQYF. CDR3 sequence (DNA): TGTGCCAGCAGCGTAGCGACTAGCGGGGGGTCGCAGTATTTT. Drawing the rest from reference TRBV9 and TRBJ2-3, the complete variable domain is DSGVTQTPKHLITATGQRVTLRCSPRSGDLSVYWYQQSLDQGLQFLIQYYNGEERAKGNILERFSAQQFPDLHSELNLSSLELGDSALYFCASSVATSGGSQYFGPGTRLTVL.

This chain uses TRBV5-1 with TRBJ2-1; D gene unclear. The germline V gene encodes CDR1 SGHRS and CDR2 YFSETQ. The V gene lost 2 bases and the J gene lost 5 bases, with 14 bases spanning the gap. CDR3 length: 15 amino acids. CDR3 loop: CASSFVGSEDNEQFF. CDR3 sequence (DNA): TGCGCCAGCAGCTTTGTTGGGTCTGAGGACAATGAGCAGTTCTTC.

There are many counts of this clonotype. The CDR3 nucleotides are TGTGCCAGCAGTGATCGGCCTAGCACAGATACGCAGTATTTT. Its protein product is CASSDRPSTDTQYF. This chain uses TRBV25-1 with TRBJ2-3; no definite D call. With 3 bases removed from V and 0 bases from J, the gap between germline ends came to 7 bases. CDR1 and CDR2 (germline): MGHDK, SYGVNS. This CDR3 has 14 residues. The complete variable domain, with remaining parts taken from reference TRBV25-1 and TRBJ2-3, reads EADIYQTPRYLVIGTGKKITLECSQTMGHDKMYWYQQDPGMELHLIHYSYGVNSTEKGDLSSESTVSRIRTEHFPLTLESARPSHTSQYLCASSDRPSTDTQYFGPGTRLTVL.

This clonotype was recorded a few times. This chain's CDR3 is CASSQGYPIRGSADGYTF. CDR3 coding DNA: TGTGCCAGCAGCCAAGGGTATCCGATCAGGGGAAGTGCTGATGGCTACACCTTC. This chain joins TRBV4-2 and TRBJ1-2; TRBD1 is a possible D gene (6 bases). Germline V gene lookup returns CDR1 LGHNA and CDR2 YNFKEQ. V was shortened by 1 base and J by 6 bases, with 24 bases between the two germline ends. This CDR3 comprises 18 residues.

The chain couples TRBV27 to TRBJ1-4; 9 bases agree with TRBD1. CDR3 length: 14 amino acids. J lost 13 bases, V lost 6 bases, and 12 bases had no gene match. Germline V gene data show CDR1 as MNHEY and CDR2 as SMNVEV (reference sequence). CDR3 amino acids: CASRPGQGSRGLFF. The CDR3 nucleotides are TGTGCCAGCAGACCGGGACAGGGATCGCGTGGACTGTTTTTT.

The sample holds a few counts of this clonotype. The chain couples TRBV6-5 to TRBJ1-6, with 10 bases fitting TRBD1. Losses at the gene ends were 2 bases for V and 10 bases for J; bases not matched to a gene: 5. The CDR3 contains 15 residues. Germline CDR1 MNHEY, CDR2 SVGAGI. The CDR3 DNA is TGTGCCAGCAGTTACCAGGACAGGGGGGACTCACCCCTCCACTTT. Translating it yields CASSYQDRGDSPLHF.

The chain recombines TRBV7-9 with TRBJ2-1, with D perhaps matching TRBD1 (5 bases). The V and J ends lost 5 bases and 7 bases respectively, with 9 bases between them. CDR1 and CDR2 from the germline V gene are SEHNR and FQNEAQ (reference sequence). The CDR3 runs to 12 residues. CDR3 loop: CASSKDMNEQFF. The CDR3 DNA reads TGTGCCAGCAGCAAGGACATGAATGAGCAGTTCTTC.

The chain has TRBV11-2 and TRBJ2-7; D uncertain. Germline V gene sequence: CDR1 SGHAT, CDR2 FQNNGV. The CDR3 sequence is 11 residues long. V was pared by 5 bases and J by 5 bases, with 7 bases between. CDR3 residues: CASSLLHEQYF. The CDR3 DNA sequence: TGTGCCAGCAGCCTTCTCCACGAGCAGTACTTC.

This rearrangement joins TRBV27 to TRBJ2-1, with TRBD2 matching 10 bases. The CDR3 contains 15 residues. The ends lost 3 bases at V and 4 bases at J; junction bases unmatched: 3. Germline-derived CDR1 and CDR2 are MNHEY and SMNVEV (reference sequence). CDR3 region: CASSLTSGRYNEQFF. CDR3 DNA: TGTGCCAGCAGTTTGACTAGCGGGCGATACAATGAGCAGTTCTTC.

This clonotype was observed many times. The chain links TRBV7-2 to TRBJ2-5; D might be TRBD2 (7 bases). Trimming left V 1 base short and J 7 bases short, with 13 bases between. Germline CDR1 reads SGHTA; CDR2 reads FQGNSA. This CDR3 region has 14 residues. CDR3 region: CASSLVGGGGTQYF. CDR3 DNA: TGTGCCAGCAGCTTAGTAGGGGGGGGAGGGACCCAGTACTTC. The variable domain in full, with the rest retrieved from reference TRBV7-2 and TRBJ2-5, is GAGVSQSPSNKVTEKGKDVELRCDPISGHTALYWYRQSLGQGLEFLIYFQGNSAPDKSGLPSDRFSAERTGGSVSTLTIQRTQQEDSAVYLCASSLVGGGGTQYFGPGTRLLVL.

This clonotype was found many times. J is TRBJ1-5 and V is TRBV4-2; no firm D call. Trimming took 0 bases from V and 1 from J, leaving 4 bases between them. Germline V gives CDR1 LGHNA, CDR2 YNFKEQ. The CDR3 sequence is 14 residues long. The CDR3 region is CASSQDRSNQPQHF. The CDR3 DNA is TGTGCCAGCAGCCAAGATCGGAGCAATCAGCCCCAGCATTTT.

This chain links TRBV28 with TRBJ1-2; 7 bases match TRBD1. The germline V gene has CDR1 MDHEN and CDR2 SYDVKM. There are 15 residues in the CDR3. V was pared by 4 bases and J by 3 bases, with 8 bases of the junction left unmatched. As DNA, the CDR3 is TGTGCCAGCAGTTCAAGGACAGGAGTGGACTATGGCTACACCTTC. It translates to CASSSRTGVDYGYTF.

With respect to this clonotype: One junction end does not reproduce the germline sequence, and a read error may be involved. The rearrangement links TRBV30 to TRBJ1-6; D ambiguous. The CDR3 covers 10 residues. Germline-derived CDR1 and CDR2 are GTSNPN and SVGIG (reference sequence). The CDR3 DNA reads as TGTGCCTGGGGTGTTTCCCCCCTCCACTTT. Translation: CAWGVSPLHF.

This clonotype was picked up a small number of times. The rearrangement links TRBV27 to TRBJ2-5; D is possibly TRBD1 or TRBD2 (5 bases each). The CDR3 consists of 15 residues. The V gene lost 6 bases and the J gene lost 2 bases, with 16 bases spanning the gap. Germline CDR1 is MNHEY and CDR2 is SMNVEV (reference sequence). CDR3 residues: CASSPGTEVQETQYF. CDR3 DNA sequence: TGTGCCAGCAGCCCGGGGACGGAGGTACAAGAGACCCAGTACTTC.